The 18 T cell receptor beta chains below come from one sample, sequenced in a study of blood T cells in healthy people across ages. A sample-barcoded 5' primer and a J-beta primer mix were used in a second PCR of about 7 to 12 cycles. One entry per CDR3 protein, called by TCRdb with MiXCR from the 5' RACE reads. Of hundreds of thousands of distinct CDR3 sequences listed, approximately 21% are singletons. Sequenced: blood. Source of these receptors: a man between 65 and 85 years old in good health.

The chain employs TRBV27 and TRBJ2-1; D gene ambiguous. The CDR3 is made up of 13 amino acids. V was clipped by 6 bases and J by 5 bases, with 11 bases between them. Germline V gene sequence: CDR1 MNHEY, CDR2 SMNVEV (reference sequence). In DNA, the CDR3 is TGTGCCAGCAGCCCGTCACCGAACAATGAGCAGTTCTTC. Translation: CASSPSPNNEQFF.

This clonotype was picked up a small number of times. V and J are TRBV20-1 and TRBJ2-3, with TRBD2 as a possible D gene (6 bases). Trimming took off 0 bases at V and 4 bases at J, with 17 bases between the two ends. Per the germline V gene, CDR1 is DFQATT and CDR2 is SNEGSKA (reference sequence). The CDR3 extends over 16 amino acids. The CDR3 region has the DNA TGCAGTGCTAGAGATGGAGCAGGGTGGAGGGCAGATACGCAGTATTTT. Translation gives CSARDGAGWRADTQYF.

The chain uses TRBV7-2 and TRBJ2-5; D is unresolved. Between the trimmed V and J ends, which lost 5 bases and 1 base, there was a span of 11 bases. From germline, CDR1 is SGHTA and CDR2 FQGNSA. The CDR3 totals 14 residues. The CDR3 reads CASSPDVGQETQYF. Written as DNA, the CDR3 is TGTGCCAGCAGCCCCGATGTGGGCCAAGAGACCCAGTACTTC.

This clonotype was seen repeatedly, ten times or more. This rearrangement joins TRBV27 to TRBJ2-1, with 10 bases aligning to TRBD1. Germline values: CDR1 MNHEY, CDR2 SMNVEV (reference sequence). The length of the CDR3 is 17 residues. V lost 5 bases and J lost 4; bases outside the gene matches: 11. The CDR3 is CASSMKSGTGAYNEQFF. CDR3 in DNA: TGTGCCAGCAGTATGAAATCCGGGACAGGGGCGTACAATGAGCAGTTCTTC.

The sample holds many counts of this clonotype. The rearrangement uses TRBV29-1 and TRBJ2-7; 7 bases are a match to TRBD1. Germline CDR1 and CDR2: SQVTM and ANQGSEA. The ends lost 6 bases at V and 5 bases at J; junction bases unmatched: 7. CDR3 length: 12 amino acids. CDR3 in amino acids: CSVQGDVDEQYF. CDR3 nucleotide sequence: TGCAGCGTCCAGGGGGACGTCGACGAGCAGTACTTC.

This clonotype was counted many times. The rearrangement uses TRBV6-2 or TRBV6-3 and TRBJ2-5; tentatively, D is TRBD1 (6 bases). The V and J ends lost 7 bases and 2 bases respectively, with 14 bases between them. The germline CDR1 and CDR2 sequences are MNHEY and SVGEGT. The CDR3 extends over 14 amino acids. The CDR3 DNA follows: TGTGCCAGCATCAAAACCGGGACACAAGAGACCCAGTACTTC. Protein sequence: CASIKTGTQETQYF.

This clonotype has more than one count but fewer than ten. The chain is built from TRBV11-1 and TRBJ2-1, with D possibly being TRBD1 or TRBD2 (6 bases each). CDR3 size: 20 residues. V lost 8 bases, J lost 0 bases, and 29 bases lay in between. CDR1 and CDR2 from the germline V gene are SGHAT and FQDESV (reference sequence). The CDR3 DNA reads as TGTGCCAGCTACTCAGCCGACAGGACGACTAGTCTCTACTCCTACAATGAGCAGTTCTTC. Translated: CASYSADRTTSLYSYNEQFF.

This clonotype was found a few times. V is TRBV29-1 and J is TRBJ1-1; 7 bases fit TRBD1. This CDR3 contains 10 residues. Germline CDR1 SQVTM, CDR2 ANQGSEA. The V segment lost 3 bases and the J segment 8 bases; nucleotides outside the gene matches: 0. The CDR3: CSVETGEAFF. CDR3 coding DNA: TGCAGCGTTGAGACAGGGGAAGCTTTCTTT. Based on the CDR3 plus reference TRBV29-1 and TRBJ1-1, the full variable domain is SAVISQKPSRDICQRGTSLTIQCQVDSQVTMMFWYRQQPGQSLTLIATANQGSEATYESGFVIDKFPISRPNLTFSTLTVSNMSPEDSSIYLCSVETGEAFFGQGTRLTVV.

The chain combines TRBV2 with TRBJ2-7, with 10 bases identical to TRBD1. Trimming cost V 6 bases and J 2 bases; bases outside gene matches: 7. This CDR3 region has 15 residues. Germline loops: CDR1 SNHLY, CDR2 FYNNEI. The DNA for the CDR3 is TGTGCCAGCAGAAACCCGGGACAGGGGACCTACGAGCAGTACTTC. This gives the protein CASRNPGQGTYEQYF.

This rearrangement joins TRBV10-3 to TRBJ2-5, with 7 bases that match TRBD2. This CDR3 is 12 amino acids long. The germline V gene encodes CDR1 ENHRY and CDR2 SYGVKD. Trimming cost V 11 bases and J 3 bases; bases outside gene matches: 6. The CDR3 loop reads CAVGAGEETQYF. The CDR3 DNA sequence: TGTGCCGTTGGGGCGGGAGAAGAGACCCAGTACTTC.

Here the CDR3 reads CASRDRTGTWKTQYF. The CDR3 DNA is TGTGCCAGCAGAGACCGGACAGGGACGTGGAAGACCCAGTACTTC. The chain recombines TRBV6-5 with TRBJ2-5; 8 bases agree with TRBD1. This CDR3 spans 15 amino acids. Germline V gene sequence: CDR1 MNHEY, CDR2 SVGAGI. The V segment lost 6 bases and the J segment 6 bases; nucleotides outside the gene matches: 12.

The chain carries TRBV6-2 or TRBV6-3 and TRBJ2-5; TRBD1 is a possible D gene (5 bases). CDR3 length: 13 amino acids. The germline gives CDR1 MNHEY, CDR2 SVGEGT. The V end was cut by 2 bases, the J end by 3 bases, with 7 bases between. The CDR3 bases are TGTGCCAGCAGTTACCCAGGGAAAGAGACCCAGTACTTC. Its protein is CASSYPGKETQYF.

This chain joins TRBV12-3 or TRBV12-4 and TRBJ2-5; D is perhaps TRBD1 (5 bases). The CDR3 extends over 15 amino acids. V gave up 5 bases and J gave up 5 bases, with 18 bases separating them. This CDR3 reads CASSHRTRPRETQYF. Here the CDR3 DNA reads TGTGCCAGCAGTCATCGGACAAGGCCGAGGGAGACCCAGTACTTC.

This clonotype was recorded a few times. The chain uses TRBV4-2 and TRBJ2-3; 12 positions match TRBD2. The V segment lost 4 bases and the J segment 0 bases; nucleotides outside the gene matches: 11. Germline loops: CDR1 LGHNA, CDR2 YNFKEQ. CDR3 length equals 19 residues. The DNA of the CDR3 is TGTGCCAGCAGCCTCAGGGGGACTAGCGGGCCCTCTAGCACAGATACGCAGTATTTT. Its protein is CASSLRGTSGPSSTDTQYF.

The V call is TRBV5-1, the J call TRBJ2-7; tentatively, D is TRBD2 (5 bases). Germline values: CDR1 SGHRS, CDR2 YFSETQ. V was trimmed by 0 bases and J by 3 bases, leaving 16 bases between them. The CDR3 sequence is 16 residues long. The CDR3 coding sequence is TGCGCCAGCAGCTTGGGTCCGACAACAGACTACTACGAGCAGTACTTC. This encodes CASSLGPTTDYYEQYF.

This clonotype was detected many times. This chain uses TRBV27 with TRBJ2-7; 9 bases are shared with TRBD1. This CDR3 contains 16 residues. Looked up from germline, CDR1 is MNHEY and CDR2 is SMNVEV (reference sequence). The junction had 6 bases not matched to a gene; V was cut back by 1 base and J by 2 bases. The CDR3 DNA sequence: TGTGCCAGCAGTTTATTGGAGGGACAGGGCCCCTACGAGCAGTACTTC. Translation gives CASSLLEGQGPYEQYF.

This clonotype was counted at least ten times. The chain couples TRBV5-1 to TRBJ2-1; 10 bases align to TRBD2. The CDR3 extends over 16 amino acids. CDR1 is SGHRS and CDR2 is YFSETQ in the germline V gene. J lost 0 bases, V lost 5 bases, and 5 bases had no gene match. CDR3 coding DNA: TGCGCCAGCAGGGGTTTAGCGGGAGGCTCCTACAATGAGCAGTTCTTC. Protein: CASRGLAGGSYNEQFF.

This rearrangement joins TRBV27 to TRBJ2-3; 8 bases line up with TRBD2. Germline CDR1 reads MNHEY; CDR2 reads SMNVEV (reference sequence). J lost 5 bases, V lost 6 bases, and 7 bases had no gene match. The CDR3 loop spans 14 amino acids. In DNA form, the CDR3 reads TGTGCCAGCAGGAAAAGCGGGAGTGGAGATACGCAGTATTTT. It yields the protein CASRKSGSGDTQYF.